Below are 6 T cell receptor beta chains sequenced from a single sample in a study of T cell responses to AZD1222 COVID-19 vaccine. The data were produced by immunoSEQ multiplex PCR, yet TCRdb's version contains in-frame clones alone and is incomplete. The sample has more than 80,000 clones, roughly 85% seen once. This specimen was peripheral blood, taken 28 days after the second AZD1222 dose. These receptors were collected from an adult who received the AZD1222 COVID-19 vaccine.

This chain joins TRBV4-1 and TRBJ1-5, with D possibly matching TRBD1 (6 bases). In germline, CDR1 is MGHRA, CDR2 YSYEKL. V was shortened by 0 bases and J by 3 bases, with 9 bases between the two germline ends. The CDR3 consists of 15 residues. CDR3 protein: CASSQEGAVNQPQHF. Here the CDR3 DNA reads TGCGCCAGCAGCCAAGAGGGGGCTGTCAATCAGCCCCAGCATTTT.

The chain recombines TRBV9 with TRBJ2-5; D perhaps matches TRBD2 (5 bases). This CDR3 has 15 residues. Germline assignment: CDR1 SGDLS and CDR2 YYNGEE. V shed 2 bases and J shed 2 bases, with 13 bases lying between them. The CDR3 nucleotides are TGTGCCAGCAGCGTCGGGATCGTTAATCAAGAGACCCAGTACTTC. As protein: CASSVGIVNQETQYF.

The chain couples TRBV7-2 to TRBJ2-7, with 10 bases fitting TRBD2. CDR3 size: 13 residues. Trimming took 5 bases from V and 3 from J; bases not matched to a gene: 1. Germline values: CDR1 SGHTA, CDR2 FQGNSA. The CDR3 DNA is TGTGCCAGCAGCAGGACTAGCGGCTACGAGCAGTACTTC. It specifies CASSRTSGYEQYF.

The genes are TRBV12-3 or TRBV12-4 and TRBJ1-1; 11 bases align to TRBD1. This CDR3 comprises 12 residues. V trimming: 4 bases; J trimming: 13 bases; junction bases outside the gene matches: 5. CDR3 in amino acids: CASSSGQGVGFF. The CDR3 region has the DNA TGTGCCAGCAGTTCGGGACAGGGGGTCGGTTTCTTT.

The CDR3 coding sequence is TGTGCCAGCAGCGTAGATCCCGGTCGCGAGCAGTACTTC. It specifies CASSVDPGREQYF. The chain links TRBV9 to TRBJ2-7; no clear D gene. This CDR3 has 13 amino acids. Trimming pared 0 bases from V and 6 bases from J, leaving 10 bases between. Germline CDR1 reads SGDLS; CDR2 reads YYNGEE. Combining the CDR3 with reference TRBV9 and TRBJ2-7 gives the whole variable domain DSGVTQTPKHLITATGQRVTLRCSPRSGDLSVYWYQQSLDQGLQFLIQYYNGEERAKGNILERFSAQQFPDLHSELNLSSLELGDSALYFCASSVDPGREQYFGPGTRLTVT.

The chain couples TRBV5-1 to TRBJ1-1, with a possible D match to TRBD1 (5 bases). This CDR3 spans 13 amino acids. Germline lookup yields CDR1 SGHRS and CDR2 YFSETQ. V dropped 0 bases and J dropped 6 bases, with 9 bases sitting between them. As DNA, the CDR3 is TGCGCCAGCAGCTTGGTAGGGGTATCTGAAGCTTTCTTT. Encoded protein: CASSLVGVSEAFF. Supplemented by reference TRBV5-1 and TRBJ1-1, the full variable domain reads KAGVTQTPRYLIKTRGQQVTLSCSPISGHRSVSWYQQTPGQGLQFLFEYFSETQRNKGNFPGRFSGRQFSNSRSEMNVSTLELGDSALYLCASSLVGVSEAFFGQGTRLTVV.